What follows describes a single TCR beta chain. Original methodology: Amplification of reference gene primers provided the estimated nucleated cell counts. The protocol was immunoSEQ multiplex PCR, while the TCRdb copy is restricted to in-frame clones and leaves out a portion. That table furnishes V, J and clone size, whereas the DNA furnished D and trimming. The sample holds 350,000 or so clones, approximately 90% seen once. The CDR3 sequence is 14 residues long. Losses at the gene ends were 6 bases for V and 0 bases for J; bases not matched to a gene: 1. Germline CDR1 and CDR2: LNHDA and SQIVND (reference sequence). This entry comes from a study of blood T cell repertoires in COVID-19. Study-wide background: PBMCs, B-cell-depleted T cells, or T cells were the source of the cDNA or gDNA that made up the material.

This receptor was obtained from a woman aged 55-70 years with COVID-19, enrolled during active disease. Sequenced: peripheral blood. V gene TRBV19 combines with J gene TRBJ2-2; 7 bases are shared with TRBD1. The CDR3 loop is CASRRGPNTGELFF. CDR3 sequence (DNA): TGTGCCAGTAGGAGGGGGCCGAACACCGGGGAGCTGTTTTTT.